This T cell receptor (beta chain) was captured by sequencing in a study of control samples from healthy donors and cancer patients. About this clone itself: The sample holds other DNA sequences that translate to the same CDR3.

The table came from immunoSEQ multiplex PCR; TCRdb's copy has only in-frame clones and leaves some out. The sample carries about 130,000 clones, just under 95% recorded once. V gave up 11 bases and J gave up 7 bases; unmatched junction bases: 12. The germline V gene encodes CDR1 MNHEY and CDR2 SMNVEV (reference sequence). CDR3 length: 15 amino acids. The rearrangement links TRBV27 to TRBJ1-6, with 9 bases identical to TRBD1. The clonotype was recovered from a man aged 55-75 years with colorectal cancer. Sequencing was performed on PBMCs. The CDR3 loop is CASSLSGTGNSPLHF. Written as DNA, the CDR3 is TGTGCCTCCTCCTTGTCCGGGACAGGGAATTCACCCCTCCACTTT.